This is a list of T cell receptor beta chains from one sample in a study of OX40 agonist ivuxolimab in advanced cancers. The method was immunoSEQ multiplex PCR; TCRdb's version includes in-frame clones alone and lacks a portion of them. The data hold tens of thousands of clones, with over 75% observed a single time. The sequencing used CD4+ or CD8+ T cells sorted from blood, collected in a trial of the OX40 agonist ivuxolimab. The receptor source for this set is an adult with an advanced solid tumor such as melanoma, head and neck, liver or kidney cancer. CDR3s include the opening cysteine and the closing phenylalanine or tryptophan. D genes are given only for firm matches. Clone size is stated in some rows and not others, as once, few, many or a class when expanded.

cdr3_nt: TGTGCCACCAGCAGGGGACAGGGGGAGGGTGGGGCCAACGTCCTGACTTTC; cdr3_aa: CATSRGQGEGGANVLTF; j_call: TRBJ2-6; v_call: TRBV15; clone_size: -; d_call: TRBD1
cdr3_nt: TGTGCCAGCAGTTTTCGACGGACAGGGGATGTTGGCTACACCTTC; cdr3_aa: CASSFRRTGDVGYTF; j_call: TRBJ1-2; v_call: TRBV27; clone_size: -; d_call: TRBD1
cdr3_nt: TGTGCCAGTACCTCAACAGGGGAGTACACTCAGCCCCAGCATTTT; cdr3_aa: CASTSTGEYTQPQHF; j_call: TRBJ1-5; v_call: TRBV19; clone_size: -; d_call: TRBD1
cdr3_nt: TGTGCCAGCAGCCCCGGGACAGGGCTTACAGATACGCAGTATTTT; cdr3_aa: CASSPGTGLTDTQYF; j_call: TRBJ2-3; v_call: TRBV7-9; clone_size: -; d_call: TRBD1
cdr3_nt: TGTGCCAGCGCGGACGCGAGCTCTGGGGCCAACGTCCTGACTTTC; cdr3_aa: CASADASSGANVLTF; j_call: TRBJ2-6; v_call: TRBV6-5; clone_size: -; d_call: -
cdr3_nt: TGTGCCAGTAGTATAGGAGGGGAAGAGACCCAGTACTTC; cdr3_aa: CASSIGGEETQYF; j_call: TRBJ2-5; v_call: TRBV19; clone_size: -; d_call: -
cdr3_nt: TGTGCCAGCAGCCCGGACAGGGCCTACGAGCAGTACTTC; cdr3_aa: CASSPDRAYEQYF; j_call: TRBJ2-7; v_call: TRBV7-8; clone_size: -; d_call: TRBD1
cdr3_nt: TGTGCCAGCAGCCCAAAGCTTACAAGACAGGGGTTGCAAGAGACCCAGTACTTC; cdr3_aa: CASSPKLTRQGLQETQYF; j_call: TRBJ2-5; v_call: TRBV14; clone_size: -; d_call: TRBD1
cdr3_nt: TGTGCCTGGAGGCCCGGGACAGGGCTCGGAAACACCATATATTTT; cdr3_aa: CAWRPGTGLGNTIYF; j_call: TRBJ1-3; v_call: TRBV30; clone_size: -; d_call: TRBD1
cdr3_nt: TGTGCCAGCAGTGGGACCTTACAGGGGCGGGGTGGCTACACCTTC; cdr3_aa: CASSGTLQGRGGYTF; j_call: TRBJ1-2; v_call: TRBV28; clone_size: -; d_call: TRBD1
cdr3_nt: TGTGCCAGCAGCGTAGGGGTGGCGAACCAAGAGACCCAGTACTTC; cdr3_aa: CASSVGVANQETQYF; j_call: TRBJ2-5; v_call: TRBV9; clone_size: -; d_call: -
cdr3_nt: TGTGCCATCAGTGAGGGTAGCGGGGGCTACGAGCAGTACTTC; cdr3_aa: CAISEGSGGYEQYF; j_call: TRBJ2-7; v_call: TRBV10-3; clone_size: -; d_call: TRBD2
cdr3_nt: TGTGCCAGTCGGGACAGTAATAGCAATCAGCCCCAGCATTTT; cdr3_aa: CASRDSNSNQPQHF; j_call: TRBJ1-5; v_call: TRBV19; clone_size: -; d_call: TRBD1
cdr3_nt: TGTGCCACCAGCAGAGATCAGGTCCTCCGCAATCAGCCCCAGCATTTT; cdr3_aa: CATSRDQVLRNQPQHF; j_call: TRBJ1-5; v_call: TRBV15; clone_size: -; d_call: -
cdr3_nt: TGTACCAGCAGCCTCGGACGGGGCACTGAAGCTTTCTTT; cdr3_aa: CTSSLGRGTEAFF; j_call: TRBJ1-1; v_call: TRBV6-5; clone_size: -; d_call: -
cdr3_nt: TGTGCCAGCAGCCCGGGACGGGCAACTAATGAAAAACTGTTTTTT; cdr3_aa: CASSPGRATNEKLFF; j_call: TRBJ1-4; v_call: TRBV5-4; clone_size: -; d_call: -
cdr3_nt: TGTGCCAGCACCCCCTTGGGGACAGGCAATTCACCCCTCCACTTT; cdr3_aa: CASTPLGTGNSPLHF; j_call: TRBJ1-6; v_call: TRBV13; clone_size: -; d_call: TRBD1
cdr3_nt: TGTGCCAGCAGCTTACTAGCAGGGGGGGACGAGCAGTACTTC; cdr3_aa: CASSLLAGGDEQYF; j_call: TRBJ2-7; v_call: TRBV7-8; clone_size: -; d_call: -
cdr3_nt: TGTGCCAGCAGTTTATGGACGGAGGGACGGGAGGTTAGCAATCAGCCCCAGCATTTT; cdr3_aa: CASSLWTEGREVSNQPQHF; j_call: TRBJ1-5; v_call: TRBV28; clone_size: -; d_call: -
cdr3_nt: TGTGCCAGCAGGGAATCTAATGAAAAACTGTTTTTT; cdr3_aa: CASRESNEKLFF; j_call: TRBJ1-4; v_call: TRBV28; clone_size: -; d_call: -
cdr3_nt: TGTGCCAGCAGTTCCCGACAGGGGGGGAGCAATCAGCCCCAGCATTTT; cdr3_aa: CASSSRQGGSNQPQHF; j_call: TRBJ1-5; v_call: TRBV6-6; clone_size: -; d_call: TRBD1
cdr3_nt: TGCGCCAGCAGCCCCGTGGACGGTTCCTACGAGCAGTACTTC; cdr3_aa: CASSPVDGSYEQYF; j_call: TRBJ2-7; v_call: TRBV5-1; clone_size: -; d_call: -
cdr3_nt: TGTGCCAGCAGTACAACGGGTGCCCCTGATTCACCCCTCCACTTT; cdr3_aa: CASSTTGAPDSPLHF; j_call: TRBJ1-6; v_call: TRBV6-6; clone_size: -; d_call: -
cdr3_nt: TGCGCCAGCAGCTCCTTGAGAGGTACGAACACCGGGGAGCTGTTTTTT; cdr3_aa: CASSSLRGTNTGELFF; j_call: TRBJ2-2; v_call: TRBV5-1; clone_size: -; d_call: -
cdr3_nt: TGTGCCAGCAGCGATACAGGGGAAGGGGGCTTCGGCACTGAAGCTTTCTTT; cdr3_aa: CASSDTGEGGFGTEAFF; j_call: TRBJ1-1; v_call: TRBV7-9; clone_size: -; d_call: TRBD1
cdr3_nt: TGTGCCTGGAGGGAGACGGGTAATTCACCCCTCCACTTT; cdr3_aa: CAWRETGNSPLHF; j_call: TRBJ1-6; v_call: TRBV30; clone_size: -; d_call: -
cdr3_nt: TGTGCCAGCAGTTCGCGACAGGGGGCCGACTACAATGAGCAGTTCTTC; cdr3_aa: CASSSRQGADYNEQFF; j_call: TRBJ2-1; v_call: TRBV28; clone_size: -; d_call: TRBD1
cdr3_nt: TGTGCCAGCAGTAAGCTTTGGACAGGTGAAGCTTTCTTT; cdr3_aa: CASSKLWTGEAFF; j_call: TRBJ1-1; v_call: TRBV6-5; clone_size: -; d_call: TRBD1
cdr3_nt: TGTGCCAGCACCCGCGCCCTGGGGCGTGCGCGCTATGGCTACACCTTC; cdr3_aa: CASTRALGRARYGYTF; j_call: TRBJ1-2; v_call: TRBV9; clone_size: -; d_call: -
cdr3_nt: TGTGCCAGCTCGGGAAAAAGGGGTGCTTCTTGGATGGATACGCAGTATTTT; cdr3_aa: CASSGKRGASWMDTQYF; j_call: TRBJ2-3; v_call: TRBV9; clone_size: -; d_call: -
cdr3_nt: TGTGCCAGCTCCCCCGGTCGGGGGGGTCGAGATTCACCCCTCCACTTT; cdr3_aa: CASSPGRGGRDSPLHF; j_call: TRBJ1-6; v_call: TRBV7-2; clone_size: -; d_call: -
cdr3_nt: TGTGCCAGCAGCTCGCGGAAGGGCCAGGTTAATGAGCAGTTCTTC; cdr3_aa: CASSSRKGQVNEQFF; j_call: TRBJ2-1; v_call: TRBV11-2; clone_size: few; d_call: -
cdr3_nt: TGTGCCAGCAGCTTAGGAACTTGGCAGACGAACACCGGGGAGCTGTTTTTT; cdr3_aa: CASSLGTWQTNTGELFF; j_call: TRBJ2-2; v_call: TRBV11-2; clone_size: -; d_call: -
cdr3_nt: TGCAGCCTGAAGGGGGGGGCTGTGGACTATGGCTACACCTTC; cdr3_aa: CSLKGGAVDYGYTF; j_call: TRBJ1-2; v_call: TRBV29-1; clone_size: -; d_call: -
cdr3_nt: TGTGCCAGCAGCTTAACCGACACGACAGATACGCAGTATTTT; cdr3_aa: CASSLTDTTDTQYF; j_call: TRBJ2-3; v_call: TRBV7-6; clone_size: -; d_call: -
cdr3_nt: TGCGCCAGCAGCCTGGGACAGGGTGGGGATACGCAGTATTTT; cdr3_aa: CASSLGQGGDTQYF; j_call: TRBJ2-3; v_call: TRBV5-1; clone_size: once; d_call: TRBD1
cdr3_nt: TGTGCCAGCAGCTTAGTTGGGGCTCCGAACACTGAAGCTTTCTTT; cdr3_aa: CASSLVGAPNTEAFF; j_call: TRBJ1-1; v_call: TRBV7-9; clone_size: -; d_call: -
cdr3_nt: TGTGCCAGCAGCATGACAGGGTTTAATTCACCCCTCCACTTT; cdr3_aa: CASSMTGFNSPLHF; j_call: TRBJ1-6; v_call: TRBV7-9; clone_size: -; d_call: TRBD1
cdr3_nt: TGTGCATCCCACAGGCGGGGACAGGGATTCTCCCGCGAAAAACTGTTTTTT; cdr3_aa: CASHRRGQGFSREKLFF; j_call: TRBJ1-4; v_call: TRBV5-6; clone_size: -; d_call: TRBD1
cdr3_nt: TGTGCCAGCAGTTTATGGTCGCGGCAGGGTGGCGAGCAGTACTTC; cdr3_aa: CASSLWSRQGGEQYF; j_call: TRBJ2-7; v_call: TRBV28; clone_size: -; d_call: -
cdr3_nt: TGTGCCAGCCAACCTGAGCGTTCCTATGGCTACACCTTC; cdr3_aa: CASQPERSYGYTF; j_call: TRBJ1-2; v_call: TRBV18; clone_size: -; d_call: -
cdr3_nt: TGTGCCAGCAGCTGGTTTCAAGTAGGCAATGAGCAGTTCTTC; cdr3_aa: CASSWFQVGNEQFF; j_call: TRBJ2-1; v_call: TRBV2; clone_size: -; d_call: -
cdr3_nt: TGTGCCTGGAGTTACAGGGAGGGGTCCTATAATTCACCCCTCCACTTT; cdr3_aa: CAWSYREGSYNSPLHF; j_call: TRBJ1-6; v_call: TRBV30; clone_size: -; d_call: -
cdr3_nt: TGTGCCAGCAGTTTCCGGGGTGGGAGCACAGATACGCAGTATTTT; cdr3_aa: CASSFRGGSTDTQYF; j_call: TRBJ2-3; v_call: TRBV28; clone_size: -; d_call: -
cdr3_nt: TGTGCCAGCAGGGAAAGTGGTAACCACGAGCAGTACTTC; cdr3_aa: CASRESGNHEQYF; j_call: TRBJ2-7; v_call: TRBV28; clone_size: -; d_call: -
cdr3_nt: TGTGCCTGGCGGACGGTGAAGTCGAGGGGCTACACCTTC; cdr3_aa: CAWRTVKSRGYTF; j_call: TRBJ1-2; v_call: TRBV30; clone_size: -; d_call: -
cdr3_nt: TGTGCCAGCAGTCGACTAGACTCCTACGAGCAGTACTTC; cdr3_aa: CASSRLDSYEQYF; j_call: TRBJ2-7; v_call: TRBV6-1; clone_size: -; d_call: -
cdr3_nt: TGTGCCAGCAGCTTAGGTCAAGCGGGAGTGTGGGGAAATGAGCAGTTCTTC; cdr3_aa: CASSLGQAGVWGNEQFF; j_call: TRBJ2-1; v_call: TRBV7-9; clone_size: -; d_call: TRBD2
cdr3_nt: TGTGCCAGCAGCTGGACTAGCGGGAGCTTCGGGGAGCTGTTTTTT; cdr3_aa: CASSWTSGSFGELFF; j_call: TRBJ2-2; v_call: TRBV7-2; clone_size: -; d_call: TRBD2
cdr3_nt: TGTGCCAGCAGCTTAGTGCTTGGGACAGGGATTATCTATGGCTACACCTTC; cdr3_aa: CASSLVLGTGIIYGYTF; j_call: TRBJ1-2; v_call: TRBV7-2; clone_size: -; d_call: TRBD1
cdr3_nt: TGTGCCAGCAGCCGACAGGCCACCGGGGAGCTGTTTTTT; cdr3_aa: CASSRQATGELFF; j_call: TRBJ2-2; v_call: TRBV5-4; clone_size: -; d_call: -
cdr3_nt: TGCGCCAGCAGCCTCAGCCCAGGGGGCAATCAGCCCCAGCATTTT; cdr3_aa: CASSLSPGGNQPQHF; j_call: TRBJ1-5; v_call: TRBV5-1; clone_size: -; d_call: -
cdr3_nt: TGTGCCAGCAGCTTAGGTATCAGGCAAGGGGAGCAGTTCTTC; cdr3_aa: CASSLGIRQGEQFF; j_call: TRBJ2-1; v_call: TRBV7-3; clone_size: -; d_call: -
cdr3_nt: TGTGCCAGCAGGCCGGGACTAGCGGGAGAAGAGACCCAGTACTTC; cdr3_aa: CASRPGLAGEETQYF; j_call: TRBJ2-5; v_call: TRBV25-1; clone_size: -; d_call: TRBD2